The 21 T cell receptor beta chains in this list originate from one sample, sequenced in a study of OX40 agonist ivuxolimab in advanced cancers. Some clones are missing from TCRdb's copy, which holds only in-frame ones; the method was immunoSEQ multiplex PCR. Here the sample spans 77,000 or so clones, around 91% being singletons. This sample comprised CD4+ or CD8+ T cells sorted from blood, obtained in a trial of the OX40 agonist ivuxolimab. These receptors all come from an adult with an advanced solid tumor such as melanoma, head and neck, liver or kidney cancer.

This sequence joins TRBV7-2 and TRBJ2-7; D unresolved. Germline V gene data show CDR1 as SGHTA and CDR2 as FQGNSA. The CDR3 has 13 amino acids. V lost 1 base and J 2 bases, leaving 6 bases between the germline ends. CDR3 protein: CASSLVVAYEQYF. In DNA, the CDR3 is TGTGCCAGCAGCTTAGTTGTAGCCTACGAGCAGTACTTC.

The J gene is TRBJ1-4, the V gene TRBV5-6; the match to TRBD1 covers 8 bases. Unmatched junction bases numbered 4, after V lost 1 base and J lost 8 bases. The CDR3 length is 14 residues. From germline, CDR1 is SGHDT and CDR2 YYEEEE. The CDR3 loop is CASSLQSGGEKLFF. The CDR3, as DNA: TGTGCCAGCAGCTTGCAGTCAGGGGGCGAAAAACTGTTTTTT.

The rearrangement links TRBV10-3 to TRBJ1-1; D remains ambiguous. This CDR3 has 14 residues. The ends were cut back, 2 bases at V and 4 bases at J, with 11 bases in the middle. Germline CDR1 ENHRY, CDR2 SYGVKD. The CDR3 spells CAISEMAGGTEAFF. The CDR3 nucleotides are TGTGCCATCAGTGAGATGGCGGGAGGCACTGAAGCTTTCTTT.

V gene TRBV28 combines with J gene TRBJ1-2; a weak D match, TRBD1 (6 bases). Germline V gives CDR1 MDHEN, CDR2 SYDVKM. Trimming cost V 6 bases and J 2 bases, with 13 bases left between them. The CDR3 loop spans 14 amino acids. The CDR3 DNA follows: TGTGCCAGCAGCCAAGGACAGCCGAACTATGGCTACACCTTC. This encodes CASSQGQPNYGYTF.

This clone was seen just once. The chain combines TRBV28 with TRBJ2-2; 11 bases match TRBD2. From germline, CDR1 is MDHEN and CDR2 SYDVKM. Losses at the gene ends were 8 bases for V and 4 bases for J; bases not matched to a gene: 9. CDR3 length: 16 residues. CDR3 amino acids: CASSVAGGPVTGELFF. CDR3 coding DNA: TGTGCCAGCTCTGTAGCGGGAGGGCCGGTCACCGGGGAGCTGTTTTTT.

The chain is built from TRBV7-3 and TRBJ2-1; no reliable D call. This CDR3 spans 15 amino acids. Deletions cut 2 bases from V and 8 bases from J, with 16 bases between. Germline CDR1 reads SGHTA; CDR2 reads FQGTGA. The CDR3 DNA sequence: TGTGCCAGCAGCTTACAGGTCAATAGAGGCGATGAGCAGTTCTTC. Its protein is CASSLQVNRGDEQFF.

J is TRBJ1-3 and V is TRBV18; D is ambiguous. The CDR3 totals 17 residues. The germline V gene has CDR1 KGHSH and CDR2 LQKENI. Trimming pared 4 bases from V and 0 bases from J, leaving 16 bases between. The CDR3 reads CASSLTSTSLSGNTIYF. The CDR3, as DNA: TGTGCCAGCTCACTGACCTCGACCTCGCTCTCTGGAAACACCATATATTTT.

This clone appeared a single time. V is TRBV28 and J is TRBJ2-7; D is perhaps TRBD1 or TRBD2 (5 bases each). V dropped 5 bases and J dropped 3 bases, with 14 bases sitting between them. The CDR3 is made up of 14 amino acids. In germline, CDR1 is MDHEN, CDR2 SYDVKM. The CDR3 region has the DNA TGTGCCAGCAGTCGAACGGGACCCTACTACGAGCAGTACTTC. It specifies CASSRTGPYYEQYF.

The V and J genes are TRBV21-1 and TRBJ1-5; whether TRBD1, the table's D call, matches the DNA was not checked. TRBV21-1 is termed a pseudogene. This CDR3 contains 18 residues. The CDR3 DNA reads as TGTGCCAGCAGCAAAATCCCAGGACAGGGGTTTAGCAATCAGCCCCAGCATTTT. Protein product: CASSKIPGQGFSNQPQHF.

The chain's CDR3 is CASSLTQGRAGNTIYF. In DNA, the CDR3 is TGTGCCAGCAGCTTAACCCAGGGAAGGGCTGGAAACACCATATATTTT. The chain uses TRBV7-2 and TRBJ1-3, with a tentative D call TRBD1 (5 bases). This CDR3 is 16 amino acids long. The ends were cut back, 2 bases at V and 2 bases at J, with 13 bases in the middle. The germline V gene encodes CDR1 SGHTA and CDR2 FQGNSA.

The J gene is TRBJ2-3, the V gene TRBV28, with D perhaps matching TRBD1 or TRBD2 (5 bases each). From germline, CDR1 is MDHEN and CDR2 SYDVKM. The CDR3 totals 13 residues. Trimming stripped 9 bases from V and 6 bases from J, with 16 bases between. For the CDR3, the DNA is TGTGCCAGTGGGACCCCTAAAGGGGATACGCAGTATTTT. Amino acid sequence: CASGTPKGDTQYF.

The V gene is TRBV19, the J gene TRBJ2-2; no clear D. CDR1 and CDR2 from the germline V gene are LNHDA and SQIVND (reference sequence). The CDR3 runs 14 residues. V lost 3 bases and J 0 bases, leaving 5 bases between the germline ends. The CDR3 protein is CASSILTNTGELFF. Here the CDR3 DNA reads TGTGCCAGTAGTATTTTGACGAACACCGGGGAGCTGTTTTTT.

The chain carries TRBV5-1 and TRBJ2-1; 8 bases line up with TRBD1. The V gene end was trimmed by 1 base and the J gene end by 8 bases; junction bases not matched to a gene: 17. Germline CDR1 reads SGHRS; CDR2 reads YFSETQ. The CDR3 is 18 residues long. The CDR3 loop reads CASSLYPPSGGAGYEQFF. CDR3 coding DNA: TGCGCCAGCAGCTTGTACCCCCCCTCAGGGGGCGCGGGTTATGAGCAGTTCTTC.

The chain employs TRBV10-3 and TRBJ1-1; D gene unclear. V was shortened by 10 bases and J by 1 base, with 13 bases between the two germline ends. This CDR3 spans 13 amino acids. Germline values: CDR1 ENHRY, CDR2 SYGVKD. CDR3 coding DNA: TGTGCCAGCGAGGCACTAGGGAACACTGAAGCTTTCTTT. It is translated as CASEALGNTEAFF.

The chain has TRBV7-2 and TRBJ2-2; D is unclear. The germline V gene has CDR1 SGHTA and CDR2 FQGNSA. V lost 6 bases, J lost 5 bases, and 13 bases lay in between. This CDR3 has 14 amino acids. The CDR3 DNA sequence: TGTGCCAGCAGAACAGACCCCGGGACCGGGGAGCTGTTTTTT. Residues: CASRTDPGTGELFF.

The rearrangement joins TRBV2 to TRBJ2-2; 11 nucleotides agree with TRBD2. The trim removed 6 bases at V and 5 bases at J, leaving 5 bases unmatched. Germline loops: CDR1 SNHLY, CDR2 FYNNEI. The CDR3 length is 15 residues. The CDR3 here is CASRGTSGNTGELFF. The CDR3 coding sequence is TGTGCCAGCAGAGGGACTAGCGGAAATACCGGGGAGCTGTTTTTT.

The chain is built from TRBV5-1 and TRBJ2-3; possible D gene TRBD2, 6 bases. The CDR3 length is 16 residues. V was trimmed by 0 bases and J by 2 bases, leaving 13 bases between them. CDR1 is SGHRS and CDR2 is YFSETQ in the germline V gene. The CDR3 nucleotides read TGCGCCAGCAGCTTGGAGGCGGGATTTACCACAGATACGCAGTATTTT. Translated: CASSLEAGFTTDTQYF. The full variable domain, with the rest looked up from reference TRBV5-1 and TRBJ2-3, is KAGVTQTPRYLIKTRGQQVTLSCSPISGHRSVSWYQQTPGQGLQFLFEYFSETQRNKGNFPGRFSGRQFSNSRSEMNVSTLELGDSALYLCASSLEAGFTTDTQYFGPGTRLTVL.

In the case of this clone: Other DNA sequences within the sample encode an identical CDR3. DNA of the CDR3: TGTGCCAGCAGCTTAGGAGGGACCGGGGAGCTGTTTTTT. Residues: CASSLGGTGELFF. The rearrangement links TRBV11-2 to TRBJ2-2, with a weak D call TRBD2 (5 bases). CDR3 length: 13 amino acids. Germline V gene lookup returns CDR1 SGHAT and CDR2 FQNNGV. Trimming stripped 1 base from V and 5 bases from J, with 5 bases between. Together with reference TRBV11-2 and TRBJ2-2, the CDR3 gives the full variable domain: EAGVAQSPRYKIIEKRQSVAFWCNPISGHATLYWYQQILGQGPKLLIQFQNNGVVDDSQLPKDRFSAERLKGVDSTLKIQPAKLEDSAVYLCASSLGGTGELFFGEGSRLTVL.

V usage is TRBV7-9 and J usage is TRBJ1-2; D is uncertain. CDR3 size: 17 residues. The germline gives CDR1 SEHNR, CDR2 FQNEAQ (reference sequence). Trimming pared 5 bases from V and 4 bases from J, leaving 23 bases between. The CDR3 nucleotides read TGTGCCAGCAGCCGTGGGAGCGATGCGGGGTTATTCTATGGCTACACCTTC. This encodes CASSRGSDAGLFYGYTF.

The genes are TRBV10-3 and TRBJ2-2; maybe TRBD1 (5 bases). V shed 3 bases and J shed 1 base, with 9 bases lying between them. In germline, CDR1 is ENHRY, CDR2 SYGVKD. The CDR3 consists of 15 residues. CDR3 nucleotides: TGTGCCATCAGTGACCAGGGCCGGAACACCGGGGAGCTGTTTTTT. It encodes CAISDQGRNTGELFF.

For this clone: One junction end disagrees with the germline gene, perhaps due to a read error. The rearrangement joins TRBV13 to TRBJ2-4; TRBD2 matches 11 bases. The CDR3 consists of 14 residues. Germline values: CDR1 PRHDT, CDR2 FYEKMQ (reference sequence). The CDR3, as DNA: TGTGCCAGCAGCTTAGGGGTAGCGGGAGGGCCCAGAATCTTC. Encoded protein: CASSLGVAGGPRIF. Supplemented by reference TRBV13 and TRBJ2-4, the full variable domain reads AAGVIQSPRHLIKEKRETATLKCYPIPRHDTVYWYQQGPGQDPQFLISFYEKMQSDKGSIPDRFSAQQFSDYHSELNMSSLELGDSALYFCASSLGVAGGPRIFGAGTRLSVL.